This TCR beta chain was found in a study of T cell responses to AZD1222 COVID-19 vaccine. This clone came up once. The table came from immunoSEQ multiplex PCR; TCRdb's copy has only in-frame clones and leaves some out. The repertoire holds 20,000 to 25,000 clones, with around 82% as singletons. Sequencing was performed on peripheral blood, taken on day 0 of AZD1222 vaccination. This receptor was taken from an adult in good health.

The CDR3 DNA reads TGTGCCAGCAGCTTAGCCGGGGGGCGACGCACCGGGGAGCTGTTTTTT. Translation gives CASSLAGGRRTGELFF. V is TRBV11-3 and J is TRBJ2-2, with D perhaps TRBD2 (7 bases). Between the trimmed V and J ends, which lost 1 base and 4 bases, there was a span of 13 bases. The CDR3 length is 16 residues. CDR1 is SGHNT, CDR2 YENEEA, per germline.